The next 25 T cell receptor beta chains were all read from a single sample in a study of beta chain features in type 1 diabetes. Expressed TCRB transcripts were sequenced because the entire RNA isolate underwent reverse transcription. Measured with immunoSEQ multiplex PCR; TCRdb has only the in-frame clones, and not every one. The sample shows about 360,000 clones, around an eighth of them seen only once. Sequencing was performed on naive CD4+ T cells from blood. Source of these receptors: a man between 18 and 35 years old in good health.

The chain carries TRBV7-2 and TRBJ2-1; TRBD1 might be the D (5 bases). The CDR3 extends over 14 amino acids. Trimming stripped 3 bases from V and 7 bases from J, with 13 bases between. Germline CDR1 and CDR2: SGHTA and FQGNSA. The CDR3 sequence: CASSFQGGLNEQFF. CDR3 nucleotide sequence: TGTGCCAGCAGCTTTCAGGGCGGTTTGAATGAGCAGTTCTTC.

This clone occurred a few times. The chain has TRBV5-1 and TRBJ2-7; D is unclear. V was clipped by 4 bases and J by 5 bases, with 16 bases between them. Per the germline V gene, CDR1 is SGHRS and CDR2 is YFSETQ. The CDR3 extends over 14 amino acids. The CDR3 bases are TGCGCCAGCAGCCCACGACGGCCCGCGGACGAGCAGTACTTC. Translated: CASSPRRPADEQYF.

The chain combines TRBV30 with TRBJ2-1; TRBD2 might be the D (5 bases). The CDR3 totals 14 residues. The germline CDR1 and CDR2 sequences are GTSNPN and SVGIG (reference sequence). Trimming pared 0 bases from V and 3 bases from J, leaving 9 bases between. CDR3 sequence reads: CAWSVYGIYNEQFF. In nucleotides, the CDR3 is TGTGCCTGGAGTGTCTACGGGATCTACAATGAGCAGTTCTTC. Full variable domain (outside the CDR3, taken from reference TRBV30 and TRBJ2-1): SQTIHQWPATLVQPVGSPLSLECTVEGTSNPNLYWYRQAAGRGLQLLFYSVGIGQISSEVPQNLSASRPQDRQFILSSKKLLLSDSGFYLCAWSVYGIYNEQFFGPGTRLTVL.

The J gene is TRBJ2-4, the V gene TRBV10-3; weak D call: TRBD1 (6 bases). The CDR3 has 17 residues. V dropped 1 base and J dropped 7 bases, with 20 bases sitting between them. In germline, CDR1 is ENHRY, CDR2 SYGVKD. The CDR3 loop is CAISELDDRTPGNIQYF. The CDR3 bases are TGTGCCATCAGTGAGTTGGATGACAGGACTCCAGGGAACATTCAGTACTTC.

The CDR3 nucleotides are TGCGCCAGCAGCCAAGAGCGTCAACATAGGGGCCTAGCCAAAAACATTCAGTACTTC. Translating it yields CASSQERQHRGLAKNIQYF. The chain employs TRBV4-3 and TRBJ2-4; perhaps TRBD1 as D (5 bases). Germline V gene lookup returns CDR1 LGHNA and CDR2 YSLEER. Trimming left V 0 bases short and J 0 bases short, with 18 bases between. The CDR3 loop spans 19 amino acids.

The rearrangement links TRBV27 to TRBJ2-1; 7 nucleotides line up with TRBD2. Germline V lookup: CDR1 MNHEY, CDR2 SMNVEV (reference sequence). The trim removed 3 bases at V and 9 bases at J, leaving 5 bases unmatched. The CDR3 length is 13 residues. The CDR3 nucleotides read TGTGCCAGCAGTTTTGGGCGGGAGCTTGAGCAGTTCTTC. This sequence encodes CASSFGRELEQFF.

CDR3 DNA: TGTGCCACCAGCAGAGATCAGCTAGTTCGCTACGAGCAGTACTTC. It codes for CATSRDQLVRYEQYF. V usage is TRBV15 and J usage is TRBJ2-7; D ambiguous. Trimming stripped 0 bases from V and 3 bases from J, with 12 bases between. Germline CDR1 and CDR2: LNHNV and YYDKDF (reference sequence). This CDR3 comprises 15 residues.

The chain has TRBV29-1 and TRBJ1-1, with D uncertain. Germline lookup yields CDR1 SQVTM and CDR2 ANQGSEA. The germline V and J ends were trimmed by 6 bases and 0 bases, with 11 bases remaining between them. CDR3 length equals 13 residues. The CDR3 is CSVAQALNTEAFF. The CDR3 bases are TGCAGCGTCGCGCAGGCGTTGAACACTGAAGCTTTCTTT.

The V call is TRBV7-3, the J call TRBJ2-7; tentative D call: TRBD2 (7 bases). Germline loops: CDR1 SGHTA, CDR2 FQGTGA. Trimming removed 5 bases at V and 3 bases at J, with 23 bases between. The CDR3 is 17 amino acids. In DNA, the CDR3 is TGTGCCAGCAGCGCCCAAGGGGGGAGCGGGGCGAGCTACGAGCAGTACTTC. Translating gives CASSAQGGSGASYEQYF.

The CDR3 reads CASSHTTSGGEQFF. CDR3 sequence (DNA): TGTGCCAGCAGCCATACGACTAGCGGGGGTGAGCAGTTCTTC. The chain is built from TRBV7-2 and TRBJ2-1; 12 bases fit TRBD2. Germline lookup yields CDR1 SGHTA and CDR2 FQGNSA. This CDR3 is 14 amino acids long. V was clipped by 5 bases and J by 9 bases; unmatched bases: 5.

This clone appeared once. The chain carries TRBV30 and TRBJ1-1, with D perhaps matching TRBD1 (6 bases). From germline, CDR1 is GTSNPN and CDR2 SVGIG (reference sequence). The V gene lost 5 bases and the J gene lost 1 base, with 11 bases spanning the gap. CDR3 length: 13 amino acids. The CDR3 sequence is CAWDGQPNTEAFF. As DNA, the CDR3 is TGTGCCTGGGATGGACAGCCGAACACTGAAGCTTTCTTT.

A few counts support this clone. This chain links TRBV6-5 with TRBJ2-2, with D maybe TRBD2 (5 bases). Germline lookup yields CDR1 MNHEY and CDR2 SVGAGI. CDR3 size: 14 residues. V lost 8 bases, J lost 0 bases, and 10 bases lay in between. The CDR3 DNA sequence: TGTGCCAGCCTTGACGGGGCGAACACCGGGGAGCTGTTTTTT. This gives the protein CASLDGANTGELFF.

A few counts support this clone. The chain combines TRBV7-2 with TRBJ2-7, with D tentatively TRBD1 (6 bases). This CDR3 has 13 amino acids. Germline loops: CDR1 SGHTA, CDR2 FQGNSA. Trimming cost V 8 bases and J 2 bases, with 13 bases left between them. CDR3 in DNA: TGTGCCAGCCGAACTGGGGGCGCCTACGAGCAGTACTTC. Its translation is CASRTGGAYEQYF.

The chain is built from TRBV5-6 and TRBJ2-7; 10 nucleotides align to TRBD2. V lost 4 bases to trimming and J lost 4 bases; unmatched junction nucleotides: 8. Germline lookup yields CDR1 SGHDT and CDR2 YYEEEE. The CDR3 extends over 15 amino acids. CDR3 region: CASSTLAGVMYEQYF. Here the CDR3 DNA reads TGTGCCAGCAGCACGCTAGCGGGAGTAATGTACGAGCAGTACTTC.

A few counts support this clone. This CDR3 is also generated by other DNA sequences in the sample. The rearrangement joins TRBV5-4 to TRBJ2-1; 9 bases align to TRBD1. V was pared by 4 bases and J by 0 bases, with 2 bases of the junction left unmatched. In germline, CDR1 is SGHNT, CDR2 YYREEE (reference sequence). This CDR3 has 15 residues. CDR3 bases: TGTGCCAGCAGCCAGGGACAGGGCTCCTACAATGAGCAGTTCTTC. This translates into CASSQGQGSYNEQFF.

The chain has TRBV4-2 and TRBJ2-5, with 8 nucleotides matching TRBD1. This CDR3 contains 16 residues. J lost 2 bases, V lost 5 bases, and 10 bases had no gene match. CDR1 LGHNA and CDR2 YNFKEQ come from the germline V gene. The CDR3 loop reads CASSSRQGRGQETQYF. Here the CDR3 DNA reads TGTGCCAGCAGCTCCCGACAGGGGAGAGGGCAAGAGACCCAGTACTTC.

This clone was seen a few times. The chain combines TRBV28 with TRBJ2-3, with a possible D match to TRBD1 (6 bases). The CDR3 is 13 residues long. Trimming stripped 9 bases from V and 4 bases from J, with 14 bases between. Per the germline V gene, CDR1 is MDHEN and CDR2 is SYDVKM. The CDR3 sequence is CASNRVLSDTQYF. The CDR3 nucleotides are TGTGCCAGTAACAGGGTTCTGTCAGATACGCAGTATTTT.

The V and J genes are TRBV5-1 and TRBJ2-6, with D perhaps matching TRBD2 (5 bases). Germline V gives CDR1 SGHRS, CDR2 YFSETQ. Deletions cut 4 bases from V and 0 bases from J, with 5 bases between. This CDR3 region has 14 residues. The CDR3 DNA is TGCGCCAGCAGCCGGGGCTCTGGGGCCAACGTCCTGACTTTC. As protein: CASSRGSGANVLTF.

The chain carries TRBV9 and TRBJ1-5; tentative D call: TRBD1 (5 bases). V dropped 0 bases and J dropped 3 bases, with 7 bases sitting between them. Looked up from germline, CDR1 is SGDLS and CDR2 is YYNGEE. The CDR3 is made up of 14 amino acids. The DNA for the CDR3 is TGTGCCAGCAGCGTAGCAGGGCTCAATCAGCCCCAGCATTTT. It specifies CASSVAGLNQPQHF.

The rearrangement joins TRBV6-5 to TRBJ2-3; 9 bases fit TRBD1. The CDR3 runs 15 residues. Germline loops: CDR1 MNHEY, CDR2 SVGAGI. The V segment lost 6 bases and the J segment 0 bases; nucleotides outside the gene matches: 4. CDR3 loop: CASRGQGGSTDTQYF. The CDR3, as DNA: TGTGCCAGCAGGGGACAGGGCGGCAGCACAGATACGCAGTATTTT.

J is TRBJ2-7 and V is TRBV15; the match to TRBD1 covers 7 bases. Losses at the gene ends were 1 base for V and 2 bases for J; bases not matched to a gene: 2. This CDR3 has 14 residues. CDR1 is LNHNV and CDR2 is YYDKDF in the germline V gene (reference sequence). The chain's CDR3 is CATSRGGTAYEQYF. The CDR3, as DNA: TGTGCCACCAGCAGAGGTGGGACAGCCTACGAGCAGTACTTC.

This clone was seen only a few times. The chain carries TRBV30 and TRBJ2-5; D is uncertain. The CDR3 is made up of 13 amino acids. Trimming left V 3 bases short and J 3 bases short, with 11 bases between. Germline assignment: CDR1 GTSNPN and CDR2 SVGIG (reference sequence). The CDR3 is CAWRADYEETQYF. DNA for the CDR3: TGTGCCTGGAGGGCCGATTATGAAGAGACCCAGTACTTC.

The chain has TRBV5-1 and TRBJ1-5; 7 bases are a match to TRBD1. V trimming: 2 bases; J trimming: 4 bases; junction bases outside the gene matches: 6. The CDR3 is 15 residues long. Germline-derived CDR1 and CDR2 are SGHRS and YFSETQ. The CDR3 region has the DNA TGCGCCAGCAGCTTCACAGGGGACGGTAATCAGCCCCAGCATTTT. Its translation: CASSFTGDGNQPQHF. The whole variable domain, remainder taken from reference TRBV5-1 and TRBJ1-5, is KAGVTQTPRYLIKTRGQQVTLSCSPISGHRSVSWYQQTPGQGLQFLFEYFSETQRNKGNFPGRFSGRQFSNSRSEMNVSTLELGDSALYLCASSFTGDGNQPQHFGDGTRLSIL.

The chain links TRBV4-3 to TRBJ2-1, with 13 bases that match TRBD2. Trimming cost V 0 bases and J 3 bases; bases outside gene matches: 8. Germline V gives CDR1 LGHNA, CDR2 YSLEER. This CDR3 comprises 19 residues. This CDR3 reads CASSQEGTSGGGGYNEQFF. The CDR3 nucleotides are TGCGCCAGCAGCCAAGAGGGTACTAGCGGGGGGGGTGGCTACAATGAGCAGTTCTTC.

The chain couples TRBV18 to TRBJ2-1; 7 nucleotides agree with TRBD2. J was trimmed by 3 bases and V by 4 bases; bases with no gene match: 6. Germline-derived CDR1 and CDR2 are KGHSH and LQKENI. The CDR3 is 15 amino acids. The CDR3 here is CASSQSGGNYNEQFF. CDR3 nucleotide sequence: TGTGCCAGCTCACAGTCCGGGGGGAACTACAATGAGCAGTTCTTC.